One and the same sample provided the 32 T cell receptor beta chains below, sequenced in a study of cytomegalovirus exposure and HLA in healthy donors (dated by TCRdb to about 2017). Libraries came from the immunoSEQ multiplex PCR assay. The multiplex PCR relied on a mix of 60 forward primers for TCR Vbeta segments and 13 reverse primers for TCR Jbeta segments. TCRdb obtained this table from immuneACCESS and retained in-frame rearrangements with V and J assigned. These tables miss some clones; where compared with another copy, unresolved V genes account for less than half of the shortfall, and the remainder is unexplained. In this sample the table shows some 180,000 clones, 75% to 85% of which occur a single time. The ten top clones hold 3.7% of the sample. Sequencing input: PBMCs. These receptor sequences come from a woman aged 55 to 70 in good health and CMV-seropositive.

This chain links TRBV10-3 with TRBJ1-3; D possibly corresponds to TRBD1 (6 bases). V was pared by 5 bases and J by 1 base, with 9 bases between. Germline V CDR1 and CDR2: ENHRY, SYGVKD. There are 14 residues in the CDR3. This CDR3 reads CAISLQGSGNTIYF. The DNA of the CDR3 is TGTGCCATCAGTCTACAGGGTTCTGGAAACACCATATATTTT.

The genes are TRBV19 and TRBJ2-5; D is perhaps TRBD2 (6 bases). Judging by the DNA end, TRBJ2-7 fits better; the J call may be wrong. The germline gives CDR1 LNHDA, CDR2 SQIVND (reference sequence). The CDR3 contains 16 residues. The CDR3 loop reads CASSIGGAGTLSEQYF. CDR3 sequence (DNA): TGTGCCAGTAGTATTGGAGGGGCGGGGACCCTCTCCGAGCAGTACTTC.

The chain couples TRBV9 to TRBJ2-5; 8 bases fit TRBD2. The CDR3 extends over 15 amino acids. The germline gives CDR1 SGDLS, CDR2 YYNGEE. V lost 4 bases to trimming and J lost 3 bases; unmatched junction nucleotides: 8. The CDR3: CASSPVGTSKETQYF. CDR3 DNA sequence: TGTGCCAGCAGCCCGGTCGGGACTAGTAAAGAGACCCAGTACTTC.

The V gene is TRBV4-1, the J gene TRBJ2-7, with 10 bases lining up with TRBD2. This CDR3 comprises 15 residues. Germline loops: CDR1 MGHRA, CDR2 YSYEKL. V lost 4 bases, J lost 2 bases, and 5 bases stayed unmatched. The CDR3 loop is CASSLTAGGPYEQYF. The CDR3 region has the DNA TGCGCCAGCAGCCTTACAGCGGGAGGGCCCTACGAGCAGTACTTC.

This chain joins TRBV4-3 and TRBJ1-2; 9 bases are shared with TRBD1. The CDR3 extends over 17 amino acids. V shed 1 base and J 0 bases; nucleotides not matched to a gene: 6. Germline CDR1 is LGHNA and CDR2 is YSLEER. This CDR3 is CASSQGRQGVANYGYTF. The CDR3 DNA sequence: TGCGCCAGCAGCCAAGGAAGACAGGGGGTAGCTAACTATGGCTACACCTTC.

The chain links TRBV7-2 to TRBJ1-6; 8 bases are shared with TRBD1. Germline V gives CDR1 SGHTA, CDR2 FQGNSA. Losses at the gene ends were 5 bases for V and 9 bases for J; bases not matched to a gene: 6. The CDR3 contains 14 residues. The CDR3 is CASSPPGGRSPLHF. CDR3 sequence (DNA): TGTGCCAGCAGCCCACCAGGGGGCCGTTCACCCCTCCACTTT.

The rearrangement links TRBV5-1 to TRBJ1-1; D possibly corresponds to TRBD1 (5 bases). The germline gives CDR1 SGHRS, CDR2 YFSETQ. V was shortened by 1 base and J by 0 bases, with 7 bases between the two germline ends. The CDR3 contains 14 residues. Here the CDR3 DNA reads TGCGCCAGCAGCTTGACGGGGGTGAACACTGAAGCTTTCTTT. Its translation is CASSLTGVNTEAFF.

The rearrangement uses TRBV6-5 and TRBJ2-2, with D maybe TRBD1 (6 bases). Trimming took 2 bases from V and 7 from J, leaving 14 bases between them. The CDR3 is 15 residues long. Looked up from germline, CDR1 is MNHEY and CDR2 is SVGAGI. The CDR3 DNA sequence: TGTGCCAGCAGTTACGCAGGGGCCCTCCTCGGGGAGCTGTTTTTT. It specifies CASSYAGALLGELFF.

The V call is TRBV21-1, the J call TRBJ2-1; the table's D call TRBD2 went unverified against the DNA. TRBV21-1 is tagged as a pseudogene. There are 14 residues in the CDR3. CDR3 amino acids: CASQSGLAYNEQFF. Here the CDR3 DNA reads TGTGCCAGTCAGTCGGGACTAGCATACAATGAGCAGTTCTTC.

For this clone: Here the CDR3 omits its conserved ending phenylalanine or tryptophan, so a read error is the likely source. Because the CDR3's place on the DNA is in doubt, the DNA is left out and the CDR3 is given as listed by TCRdb. The chain is built from TRBV18 and TRBJ2-7; the tabulated D call, TRBD1, remains unverified against the DNA. Looked up from germline, CDR1 is KGHSH and CDR2 is LQKENI. The CDR3 is 14 amino acids long, termini counted. The CDR3 here is CASSPLQGEAGGVL.

The chain recombines TRBV5-1 with TRBJ1-1; 9 bases are a match to TRBD1. The CDR3 totals 17 residues. Germline CDR1 SGHRS, CDR2 YFSETQ. The V and J ends lost 4 bases and 4 bases, in that order; junction bases with no gene match: 14. CDR3 residues: CASSIPGQGLRGTEAFF. In DNA, the CDR3 is TGCGCCAGCAGCATACCGGGACAGGGTTTGAGAGGCACTGAAGCTTTCTTT.

A remark on this clone: Other DNA sequences in the same sample also yield this CDR3. V and J are TRBV27 and TRBJ2-4; 9 positions agree with TRBD2. V was pared by 4 bases and J by 1 base, with 8 bases of the junction left unmatched. The CDR3 covers 17 residues. Germline assignment: CDR1 MNHEY and CDR2 SMNVEV (reference sequence). CDR3 region: CASSSPPRGGAKNIQYF. Written as DNA, the CDR3 is TGTGCCAGCAGTTCCCCCCCGCGGGGGGGGGCCAAAAACATTCAGTACTTC.

This clone was counted only a few times. Other DNA variants within this sample encode the same CDR3. The CDR3 coding sequence is TGTGCCAGCAGCGCCGGGACTAGCGGCTACAATGAGCAGTTCTTC. Protein sequence: CASSAGTSGYNEQFF. The chain carries TRBV9 and TRBJ2-1; 11 nucleotides agree with TRBD2. Losses at the gene ends were 3 bases for V and 3 bases for J; bases not matched to a gene: 2. In germline, CDR1 is SGDLS, CDR2 YYNGEE. This CDR3 has 15 residues.

The J gene is TRBJ1-4, the V gene TRBV9; the match to TRBD1 covers 9 bases. CDR3 length equals 14 residues. Losses at the gene ends were 3 bases for V and 8 bases for J; bases not matched to a gene: 5. Germline V gene data show CDR1 as SGDLS and CDR2 as YYNGEE. The CDR3 nucleotides are TGTGCCAGCAGCGCAGTGACAGGGGGAGAAAAACTGTTTTTT. It codes for CASSAVTGGEKLFF.

The chain employs TRBV5-5 and TRBJ2-7, with 7 bases aligning to TRBD2. The length of the CDR3 is 13 residues. J gave up 0 bases and V 4 bases, and 1 base lay outside the gene matches. Germline-derived CDR1 and CDR2 are SGHKS and YYEKEE (reference sequence). The CDR3 spells CASSERGSYEQYF. Here the CDR3 DNA reads TGTGCCAGCAGCGAGCGGGGCTCCTACGAGCAGTACTTC.

The gene calls are TRBV5-6 and TRBJ2-1; the match to TRBD2 covers 8 bases. The CDR3 spans 15 residues. Trimming took 4 bases from V and 9 from J; bases not matched to a gene: 12. Germline V gene data show CDR1 as SGHDT and CDR2 as YYEEEE. CDR3 loop: CASSMEPSGRREQFF. The DNA of the CDR3 is TGTGCCAGCAGCATGGAGCCTAGCGGGCGTCGTGAGCAGTTCTTC.

The rearrangement links TRBV7-2 to TRBJ1-4, with D possibly TRBD1 on 5 matching bases. Trimming removed 1 base from V and 1 base from J, with 7 bases in between. Germline CDR1 SGHTA, CDR2 FQGNSA. The CDR3 spans 15 residues. For the CDR3, the DNA is TGTGCCAGCAGCTTAGGAGACAGAACTAATGAAAAACTGTTTTTT. Its translation: CASSLGDRTNEKLFF. The whole variable domain, filled in from reference TRBV7-2 and TRBJ1-4, reads GAGVSQSPSNKVTEKGKDVELRCDPISGHTALYWYRQSLGQGLEFLIYFQGNSAPDKSGLPSDRFSAERTGGSVSTLTIQRTQQEDSAVYLCASSLGDRTNEKLFFGSGTQLSVL.

The chain employs TRBV10-3 and TRBJ2-2; TRBD2 matches at 9 bases. The trim removed 6 bases at V and 4 bases at J, leaving 6 bases unmatched. CDR1 and CDR2 from the germline V gene are ENHRY and SYGVKD. There are 15 residues in the CDR3. Here the CDR3 reads CAISGTSSVTGELFF. In DNA, the CDR3 is TGTGCCATCAGCGGGACTAGCAGCGTCACCGGGGAGCTGTTTTTT.

V and J are TRBV2 and TRBJ2-6; D uncertain. Germline V gives CDR1 SNHLY, CDR2 FYNNEI. The V end was cut by 8 bases, the J end by 0 bases, with 11 bases between. This CDR3 contains 15 residues. CDR3 sequence: CASSLSSSGANVLTF. The CDR3 nucleotides read TGTGCCAGCTCCCTTTCTAGCTCTGGGGCCAACGTCCTGACTTTC.

This chain links TRBV18 with TRBJ2-3, with TRBD2 identical over 9 bases. The J segment lost 2 bases and the V segment lost 3 bases, leaving 6 bases of the junction unmatched. CDR1 and CDR2 from the germline V gene are KGHSH and LQKENI. The CDR3 is 16 amino acids. The CDR3 here is CASSPLRGGNTDTQYF. The CDR3 DNA follows: TGTGCCAGCTCACCCCTGCGGGGGGGCAACACAGATACGCAGTATTTT.

V gene TRBV11-2 combines with J gene TRBJ1-2; D is unclear. This CDR3 region has 14 residues. V lost 3 bases and J 0 bases, leaving 8 bases between the germline ends. Per germline, CDR1 SGHAT and CDR2 FQNNGV. Written as DNA, the CDR3 is TGTGCCAGCAGCTTGGGCAGTGCTAACTATGGCTACACCTTC. Translated, it gives CASSLGSANYGYTF.

The chain combines TRBV19 with TRBJ2-7; 13 bases match TRBD2. This CDR3 has 13 residues. With 6 bases clipped from V and 5 bases from J, the junction kept 1 base outside the gene matches. In germline, CDR1 is LNHDA, CDR2 SQIVND (reference sequence). The DNA of the CDR3 is TGTGCCAGTAGAGGACTAGCGGGAGACGAGCAGTACTTC. It codes for CASRGLAGDEQYF.

On this clone: Other DNA sequences in this specimen translate into the identical CDR3. J is TRBJ2-7 and V is TRBV7-2, with unresolved D. This CDR3 region has 11 residues. Between the trimmed V and J ends, which lost 2 bases and 7 bases, there was a span of 6 bases. CDR1 SGHTA and CDR2 FQGNSA come from the germline V gene. The CDR3 DNA reads TGTGCCAGCAGCTTATTTTCGGAGCAGTACTTC. Amino acids: CASSLFSEQYF.

The V call is TRBV5-1, the J call TRBJ2-1; D may be TRBD1 (6 bases). Trimming took 3 bases from V and 7 from J, leaving 17 bases between them. This CDR3 spans 15 amino acids. Looked up from germline, CDR1 is SGHRS and CDR2 is YFSETQ. CDR3 coding DNA: TGCGCCAGCAGCTCCCCTCGGACAGTCGTGAATGAGCAGTTCTTC. Translated, it gives CASSSPRTVVNEQFF.

The rearrangement uses TRBV27 and TRBJ2-1, with TRBD1 matching 10 bases. CDR1 is MNHEY and CDR2 is SMNVEV in the germline V gene (reference sequence). Trimming removed 4 bases from V and 4 bases from J; junction bases left unmatched: 4. The CDR3 covers 15 residues. In DNA form, the CDR3 reads TGTGCCAGCAGTTCGGGACAGGGGTATTACAATGAGCAGTTCTTC. It encodes CASSSGQGYYNEQFF.

The chain couples TRBV7-9 to TRBJ2-2; TRBD1 is a possible D gene (5 bases). The CDR3 runs to 14 residues. Trimming stripped 1 base from V and 3 bases from J, with 6 bases between. Germline loops: CDR1 SEHNR, CDR2 FQNEAQ (reference sequence). The CDR3 DNA reads TGTGCCAGCAGCTTAGGACAGTACACCGGGGAGCTGTTTTTT. Translation gives CASSLGQYTGELFF.

This clone was found once. This chain joins TRBV30 and TRBJ1-5; TRBD1 might be the D (6 bases). The CDR3 has 12 amino acids. Germline V gene data show CDR1 as GTSNPN and CDR2 as SVGIG (reference sequence). V shed 1 base and J shed 15 bases, with 16 bases lying between them. The CDR3 is CAWSAPGQPTHF. DNA for the CDR3: TGTGCCTGGAGTGCCCCTGGACAGCCGACGCATTTT.

This sequence joins TRBV5-5 and TRBJ2-1; 9 nucleotides align to TRBD1. V trimming: 0 bases; J trimming: 8 bases; junction bases outside the gene matches: 6. The length of the CDR3 is 15 residues. From germline, CDR1 is SGHKS and CDR2 YYEKEE (reference sequence). The CDR3 nucleotides are TGTGCCAGCAGCTTGGGGGGGACAGGGTGGGATGAGCAGTTCTTC. This translates into CASSLGGTGWDEQFF.

Regarding this clone: Additional DNA sequences in this sample encode the identical CDR3. The rearrangement joins TRBV5-1 to TRBJ1-4, with D unclear. The CDR3 is 14 amino acids. Trimming pared 1 base from V and 0 bases from J, leaving 4 bases between. Per the germline V gene, CDR1 is SGHRS and CDR2 is YFSETQ. The CDR3 DNA follows: TGCGCCAGCAGCTTGAGCGCAACTAATGAAAAACTGTTTTTT. The encoded protein is CASSLSATNEKLFF.

This chain connects TRBV11-2 to TRBJ2-4; TRBD2 matches at 7 bases. The CDR3 is 17 residues long. V shed 1 base and J 0 bases; nucleotides not matched to a gene: 6. CDR1 is SGHAT, CDR2 FQNNGV, per germline. Here the CDR3 DNA reads TGTGCCAGCAGCTTAGTGCGGGGGTTCGTAGCCAAAAACATTCAGTACTTC. This sequence encodes CASSLVRGFVAKNIQYF.

The sample holds a few counts of this clone. The chain carries TRBV27 and TRBJ2-7; 9 bases align to TRBD1. The CDR3 spans 15 residues. V was clipped by 6 bases and J by 6 bases; unmatched bases: 12. The germline gives CDR1 MNHEY, CDR2 SMNVEV (reference sequence). The CDR3 DNA reads TGTGCCAGCAGAATCTCCGGGACAGGGAGGTCCGAGCAGTACTTC. Encoded protein: CASRISGTGRSEQYF.

This clone was seen once. The CDR3 DNA reads TGTGCCAGCAGTTTCCAGAAGACAGGGCTAGCCAAAAACATTCAGTACTTC. Its translation: CASSFQKTGLAKNIQYF. The chain links TRBV27 to TRBJ2-4; 7 bases fit TRBD1. Looked up from germline, CDR1 is MNHEY and CDR2 is SMNVEV (reference sequence). The CDR3 length is 17 residues. The J segment lost 0 bases and the V segment lost 3 bases, leaving 8 bases of the junction unmatched.